A single TCR beta chain is shown here with its context. V was clipped by 2 bases and J by 14 bases; unmatched bases: 17. The CDR3 runs to 18 residues. Germline V lookup: CDR1 MNHNS, CDR2 SASEGT. The data are from a study of PD-L1 blockade in urothelial cancer. Study overall: Blood analyses occurred 3 weeks (second dose) and 6 weeks post treatment start.

Synthetic TCR analog templates were spiked into each PCR. The protocol was immunoSEQ multiplex PCR, while the TCRdb copy is restricted to in-frame clones and leaves out a portion. The sample shows about 26,000 clones, roughly 90% of them seen only once. The receptor was derived from a man aged 55 to 70 with urothelial cancer. The sample in question was PBMCs, obtained around atezolizumab (anti-PD-L1) treatment. This chain connects TRBV6-1 to TRBJ2-1; TRBD2 aligns across 14 bases. This CDR3 is CASSEWVVRTRTSGRKFF. The CDR3, as DNA: TGTGCCAGCAGTGAATGGGTGGTTAGGACTCGGACTAGCGGGAGGAAGTTCTTC.